This TCR beta chain was captured in a study of cytomegalovirus exposure and HLA in healthy donors. Only in-frame clones appear in the TCRdb table, and some are missing; sequencing was by immunoSEQ multiplex PCR. The table includes 150,000 or so clones, 89% detected once. The V segment lost 5 bases and the J segment 0 bases; nucleotides outside the gene matches: 6. The CDR3 has 17 amino acids. Germline V CDR1 and CDR2: SEHNR, FQNEAQ (reference sequence). This TCR came from a woman aged 18-29 years in good health and CMV-seropositive. The sequencing sample was made of PBMCs. The chain recombines TRBV7-9 with TRBJ2-2; 10 bases line up with TRBD1. The CDR3 DNA is TGTGCCAGCAGCGGAGACAGGGGGCTGTCGAACACCGGGGAGCTGTTTTTT. The encoded protein is CASSGDRGLSNTGELFF.